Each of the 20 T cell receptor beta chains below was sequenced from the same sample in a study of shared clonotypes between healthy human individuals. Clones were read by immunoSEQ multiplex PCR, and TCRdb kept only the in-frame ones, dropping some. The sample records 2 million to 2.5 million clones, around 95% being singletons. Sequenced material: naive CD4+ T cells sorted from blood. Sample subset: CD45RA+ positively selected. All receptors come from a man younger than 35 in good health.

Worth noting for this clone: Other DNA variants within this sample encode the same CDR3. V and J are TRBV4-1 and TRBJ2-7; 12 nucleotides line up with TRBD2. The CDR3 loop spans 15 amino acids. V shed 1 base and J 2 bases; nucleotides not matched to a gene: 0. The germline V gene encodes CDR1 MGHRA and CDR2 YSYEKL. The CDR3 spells CASSQGLAGAYEQYF. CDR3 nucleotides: TGCGCCAGCAGCCAAGGACTAGCGGGAGCCTACGAGCAGTACTTC.

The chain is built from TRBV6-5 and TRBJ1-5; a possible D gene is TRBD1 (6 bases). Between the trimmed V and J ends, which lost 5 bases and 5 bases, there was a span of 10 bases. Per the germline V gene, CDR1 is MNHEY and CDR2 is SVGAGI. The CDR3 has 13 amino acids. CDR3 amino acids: CASSTGPDQPQHF. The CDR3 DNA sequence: TGTGCCAGCAGTACAGGGCCAGATCAGCCCCAGCATTTT.

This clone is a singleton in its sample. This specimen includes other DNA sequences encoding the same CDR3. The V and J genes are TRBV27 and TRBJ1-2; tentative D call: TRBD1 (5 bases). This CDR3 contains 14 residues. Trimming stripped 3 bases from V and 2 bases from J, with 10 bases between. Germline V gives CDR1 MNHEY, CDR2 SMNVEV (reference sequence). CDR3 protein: CASSLSGRNYGYTF. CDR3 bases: TGTGCCAGCAGTTTGTCGGGACGGAACTATGGCTACACCTTC.

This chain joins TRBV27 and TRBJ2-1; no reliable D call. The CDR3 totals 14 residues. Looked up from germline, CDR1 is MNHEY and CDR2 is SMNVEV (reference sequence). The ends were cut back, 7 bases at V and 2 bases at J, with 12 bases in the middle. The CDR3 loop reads CASIGRIPYNEQFF. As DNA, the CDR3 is TGTGCCAGCATAGGGCGCATACCCTACAATGAGCAGTTCTTC.

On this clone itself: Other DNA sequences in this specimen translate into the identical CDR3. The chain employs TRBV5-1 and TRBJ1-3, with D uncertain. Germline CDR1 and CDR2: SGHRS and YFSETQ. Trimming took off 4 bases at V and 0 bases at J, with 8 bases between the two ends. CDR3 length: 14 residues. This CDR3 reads CASSLDPSGNTIYF. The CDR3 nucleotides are TGCGCCAGCAGCCTGGATCCCTCTGGAAACACCATATATTTT.

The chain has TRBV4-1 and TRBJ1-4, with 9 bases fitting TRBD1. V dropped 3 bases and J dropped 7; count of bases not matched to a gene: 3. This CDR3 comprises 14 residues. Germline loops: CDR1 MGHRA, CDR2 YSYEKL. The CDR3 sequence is CASSQGTGSEKLFF. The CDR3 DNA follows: TGCGCCAGCAGCCAGGGGACAGGGAGTGAAAAACTGTTTTTT.

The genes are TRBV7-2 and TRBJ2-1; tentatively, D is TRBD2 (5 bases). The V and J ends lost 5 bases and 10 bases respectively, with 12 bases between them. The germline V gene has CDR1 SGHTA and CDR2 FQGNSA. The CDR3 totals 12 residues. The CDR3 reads CASSRNPGEQFF. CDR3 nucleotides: TGTGCCAGCAGCCGAAATCCGGGGGAGCAGTTCTTC.

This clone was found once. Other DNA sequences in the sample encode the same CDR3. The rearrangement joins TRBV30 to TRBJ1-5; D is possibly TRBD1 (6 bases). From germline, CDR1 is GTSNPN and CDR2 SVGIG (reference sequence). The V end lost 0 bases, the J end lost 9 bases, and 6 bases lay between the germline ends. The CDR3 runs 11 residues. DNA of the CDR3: TGTGCCTGGAGTGTAGGGGGGCCCCAGCATTTT. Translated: CAWSVGGPQHF.

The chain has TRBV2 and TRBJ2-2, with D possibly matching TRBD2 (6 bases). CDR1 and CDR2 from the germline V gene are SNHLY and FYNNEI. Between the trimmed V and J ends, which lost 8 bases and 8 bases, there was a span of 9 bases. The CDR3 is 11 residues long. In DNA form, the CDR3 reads TGTGCCAGCCGGGACTCGGGGGAGCTGTTTTTT. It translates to CASRDSGELFF.

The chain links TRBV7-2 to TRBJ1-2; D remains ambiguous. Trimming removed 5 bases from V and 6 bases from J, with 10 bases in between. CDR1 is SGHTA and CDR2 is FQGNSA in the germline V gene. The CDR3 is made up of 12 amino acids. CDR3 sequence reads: CASSPAVNGYTF. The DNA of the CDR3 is TGTGCCAGCAGCCCAGCGGTGAATGGCTACACCTTC.

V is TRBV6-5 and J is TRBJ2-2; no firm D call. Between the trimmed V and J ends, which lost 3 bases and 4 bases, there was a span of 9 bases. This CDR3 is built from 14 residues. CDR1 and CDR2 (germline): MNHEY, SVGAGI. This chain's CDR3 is CASSYSRRTGELFF. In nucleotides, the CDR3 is TGTGCCAGCAGTTATAGCCGTCGCACCGGGGAGCTGTTTTTT.

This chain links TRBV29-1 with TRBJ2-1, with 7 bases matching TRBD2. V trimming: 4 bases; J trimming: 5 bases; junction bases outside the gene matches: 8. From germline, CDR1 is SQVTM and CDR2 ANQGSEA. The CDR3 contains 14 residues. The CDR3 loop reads CSVGGGRTHNEQFF. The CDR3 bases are TGCAGCGTTGGGGGCGGGAGAACTCACAATGAGCAGTTCTTC.

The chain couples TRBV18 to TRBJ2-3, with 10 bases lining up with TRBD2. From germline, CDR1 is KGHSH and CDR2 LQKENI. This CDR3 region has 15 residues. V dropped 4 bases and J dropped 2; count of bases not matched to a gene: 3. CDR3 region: CASSQTSGSTDTQYF. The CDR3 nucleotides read TGTGCCAGCTCACAGACTAGCGGGTCCACAGATACGCAGTATTTT.

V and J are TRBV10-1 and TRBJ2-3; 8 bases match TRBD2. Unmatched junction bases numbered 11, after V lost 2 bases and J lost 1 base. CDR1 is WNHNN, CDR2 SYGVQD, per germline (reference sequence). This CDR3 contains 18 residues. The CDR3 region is CASSENVVAGGGTDTQYF. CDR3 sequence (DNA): TGCGCCAGCAGTGAGAATGTTGTCGCGGGAGGTGGCACAGATACGCAGTATTTT.

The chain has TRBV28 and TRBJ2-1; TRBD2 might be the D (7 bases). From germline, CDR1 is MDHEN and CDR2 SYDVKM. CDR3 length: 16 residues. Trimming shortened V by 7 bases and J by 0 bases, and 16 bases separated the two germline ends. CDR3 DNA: TGTGCCAGCATTAGTGCTGGGGGGGCCTCCTACAATGAGCAGTTCTTC. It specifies CASISAGGASYNEQFF.

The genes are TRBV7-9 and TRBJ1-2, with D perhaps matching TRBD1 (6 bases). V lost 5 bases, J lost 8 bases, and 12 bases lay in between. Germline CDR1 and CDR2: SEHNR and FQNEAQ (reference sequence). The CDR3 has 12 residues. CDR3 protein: CASSPQGGGYTF. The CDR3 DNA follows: TGTGCCAGCAGCCCACAGGGCGGCGGCTACACCTTC.

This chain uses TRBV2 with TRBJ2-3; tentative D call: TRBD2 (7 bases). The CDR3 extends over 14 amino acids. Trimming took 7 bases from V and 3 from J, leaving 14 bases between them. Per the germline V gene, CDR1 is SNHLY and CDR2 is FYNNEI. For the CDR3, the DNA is TGTGCCAGCAATCTGGGGGGGCCAACAGATACGCAGTATTTT. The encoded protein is CASNLGGPTDTQYF.

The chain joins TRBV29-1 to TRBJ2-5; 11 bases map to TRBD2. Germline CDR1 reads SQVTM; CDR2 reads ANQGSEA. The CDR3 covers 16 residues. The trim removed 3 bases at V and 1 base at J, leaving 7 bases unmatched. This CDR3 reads CSVESTSGSPQETQYF. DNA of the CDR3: TGCAGCGTTGAGTCTACTAGCGGGAGTCCCCAAGAGACCCAGTACTTC.

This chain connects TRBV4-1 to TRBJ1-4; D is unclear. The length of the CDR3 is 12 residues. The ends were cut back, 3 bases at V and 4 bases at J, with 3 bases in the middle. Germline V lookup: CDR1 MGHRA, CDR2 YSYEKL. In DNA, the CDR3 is TGCGCCAGCAGCCAGAATAATGAAAAACTGTTTTTT. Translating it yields CASSQNNEKLFF.

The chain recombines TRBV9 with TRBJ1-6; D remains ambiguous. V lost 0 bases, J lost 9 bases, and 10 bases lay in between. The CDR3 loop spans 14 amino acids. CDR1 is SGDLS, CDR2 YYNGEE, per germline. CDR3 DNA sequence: TGTGCCAGCAGCGTAGGGTGGATGGGTTCACCCCTCCACTTT. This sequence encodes CASSVGWMGSPLHF.